The T cell receptor (beta chain) described here comes from a study of shared clonotypes between healthy human individuals. CD45RO-negative, CCR7-positively selected cells formed the naive CD8 fraction, excluding terminally differentiated effector memory CD45RA+ cells. Assay used: immunoSEQ multiplex PCR; TCRdb lists only in-frame clones, some missing. The data contain around 2,100,000 clones, about 95% of them singletons. V dropped 3 bases and J dropped 8; count of bases not matched to a gene: 7. CDR1 and CDR2 from the germline V gene are SEHNR and FQNEAQ (reference sequence). The CDR3 runs 14 residues. Of note for this clone: The antigen is undetermined. The identical CDR3 is also encoded by other nucleotide sequences in the sample.

General study points: For naive CD4 cells, roughly 5% of clonotypes were shared across a few donors.

The receptor was derived from a man aged 18 to 35 in good health. V gene TRBV7-9 combines with J gene TRBJ1-2, with 9 bases that match TRBD1. Sequencing was performed on naive CD8+ T cells sorted from blood. The CDR3 nucleotides read TGTGCCAGCAGCTTGGGACAGGGTGGGGACGGCTACACCTTC. Amino acids: CASSLGQGGDGYTF.